One sample yielded the 24 T cell receptor beta chains listed below, sequenced in a study of T cells in Graves' hyperthyroidism and ophthalmopathy. Amplification targeted TCR beta CDR3 regions from RNA transcripts. The primer set for the first-round RT-PCR of the TCR CDR3 was HTBI. MiXCR, applied by TCRdb to the multiplex PCR reads, yields one record per CDR3 protein. This sample yields 300,000 to 450,000 distinct CDR3 sequences, of which about 15% are seen a single time; 25% to 35% belongs to the top ten. The source material was blood. Source of these receptors: a woman aged 18-29 years with Graves' hyperthyroidism that later progressed to Graves' ophthalmopathy.

This chain joins TRBV27 and TRBJ2-7; possibly TRBD2 for D (6 bases). The CDR3 has 13 residues. V lost 2 bases, J lost 6 bases, and 11 bases lay in between. Looked up from germline, CDR1 is MNHEY and CDR2 is SMNVEV (reference sequence). CDR3 amino acids: CASSLRGGAEQYF. The DNA of the CDR3 is TGTGCCAGCAGTTTACGGGGAGGCGCCGAGCAGTACTTC.

As concerns this clonotype: Here the CDR3 omits its conserved ending phenylalanine or tryptophan, so a read error is the likely source. The chain is built from TRBV27 and TRBJ2-7; 8 nucleotides line up with TRBD2. This CDR3 comprises 16 residues. Trimming took 5 bases from V and 0 from J; bases not matched to a gene: 9. Germline CDR1 MNHEY, CDR2 SMNVEV (reference sequence). The CDR3 nucleotides read TGTGCCAGCAGTAACTCACTAGCGGAGACCTCCTACGAGCAGTACCTC. Residues: CASSNSLAETSYEQYL.

This clonotype was seen a handful of times. The V gene is TRBV5-1, the J gene TRBJ2-4, with D possibly matching TRBD2 (5 bases). Trimming took 0 bases from V and 8 from J, leaving 9 bases between them. Germline-derived CDR1 and CDR2 are SGHRS and YFSETQ. The CDR3 is 13 residues long. CDR3 in DNA: TGCGCCAGCAGCTTGGGGACCGGGGACATTCAGTACTTC. It yields the protein CASSLGTGDIQYF.

At least ten counts were recorded for this clonotype. The V and J genes are TRBV2 and TRBJ2-7, with 9 bases that match TRBD2. The V gene's germline CDR1 is SNHLY and CDR2 FYNNEI. The ends lost 6 bases at V and 0 bases at J; junction bases unmatched: 6. This CDR3 is built from 15 residues. CDR3 amino acids: CASSVAGAPSYEQYF. CDR3 nucleotides: TGTGCCAGCAGCGTAGCGGGAGCTCCCTCCTACGAGCAGTACTTC.

This clonotype was counted many times. The chain carries TRBV10-3 and TRBJ2-7; D is perhaps TRBD1 (6 bases). V was shortened by 0 bases and J by 0 bases, with 9 bases between the two germline ends. Germline values: CDR1 ENHRY, CDR2 SYGVKD. This CDR3 is 15 amino acids long. The CDR3 sequence: CAISESVQGSYEQYF. CDR3 nucleotides: TGTGCCATCAGTGAGTCGGTACAGGGCTCCTACGAGCAGTACTTC.

This clonotype was counted many times. The CDR3 DNA sequence: TGCAGTGCTCGGGACTTCCGAAGCTCTGGGGCCAACGTCCTGACTTTC. It codes for CSARDFRSSGANVLTF. The chain employs TRBV20-1 and TRBJ2-6, with D perhaps matching TRBD2 (6 bases). V lost 5 bases to trimming and J lost 0 bases, with 14 bases between them. CDR1 and CDR2 from the germline V gene are DFQATT and SNEGSKA (reference sequence). The CDR3 contains 16 residues.

This clonotype was counted only a few times. DNA of the CDR3: TGTGCCAGCAACCACGGGTGGGCCTCCGAGACCCAGTACTTC. Encoded protein: CASNHGWASETQYF. The chain uses TRBV6-2 or TRBV6-3 and TRBJ2-5, with D unclear. Between the trimmed V and J ends, which lost 7 bases and 5 bases, there was a span of 17 bases. The CDR3 is 14 amino acids. Germline-derived CDR1 and CDR2 are MNHEY and SVGEGT.

At least ten counts were recorded for this clonotype. The chain employs TRBV6-1 and TRBJ2-2; 7 bases agree with TRBD1. The CDR3 sequence is 16 residues long. In germline, CDR1 is MNHNS, CDR2 SASEGT. J lost 2 bases, V lost 3 bases, and 6 bases had no gene match. CDR3: CASSDQTGSNTGELFF. CDR3 nucleotide sequence: TGTGCCAGCAGTGACCAGACAGGGAGTAACACCGGGGAGCTGTTTTTT.

This sequence joins TRBV4-2 and TRBJ1-2, with no clear D. V dropped 1 base and J dropped 4 bases, with 13 bases sitting between them. Looked up from germline, CDR1 is LGHNA and CDR2 is YNFKEQ. The CDR3 has 15 residues. CDR3 region: CASSQGGRTSYGYTF. Written as DNA, the CDR3 is TGTGCCAGCAGCCAAGGAGGTAGGACCAGCTATGGCTACACCTTC.

The chain has TRBV6-1 and TRBJ1-1, with D hard to call. There are 16 residues in the CDR3. Trimming pared 11 bases from V and 0 bases from J, leaving 22 bases between. Germline assignment: CDR1 MNHNS and CDR2 SASEGT. CDR3 sequence (DNA): TGTGCCTTACAGCGGTTTACACGGGAAATGAACACTGAAGCTTTCTTT. Translation: CALQRFTREMNTEAFF.

Note on this clonotype: Just one base apart from a much larger clone, this may be a read error. The rearrangement joins TRBV28 to TRBJ1-1; no firm D call. This CDR3 is built from 11 residues. V gave up 3 bases and J gave up 10 bases, with 9 bases separating them. In germline, CDR1 is MDHEN, CDR2 SYDVKM. The CDR3 DNA reads as TGTGCCAGCAGTTTCCCGGATGCAGCTTTCTTT. Its translation is CASSFPDAAFF.

Many counts were recorded for this clonotype. V and J are TRBV2 and TRBJ1-4, with D tentatively TRBD1 (5 bases). Trimming took off 6 bases at V and 1 base at J, with 15 bases between the two ends. Germline CDR1 reads SNHLY; CDR2 reads FYNNEI. The CDR3 length is 16 residues. CDR3 residues: CASRIGAGRTNEKLFF. The CDR3 DNA sequence: TGTGCCAGCAGGATCGGGGCAGGGAGAACTAATGAAAAACTGTTTTTT.

Comments on this clonotype: Here the CDR3 omits its conserved ending phenylalanine or tryptophan, so a read error is the likely source. This chain connects TRBV10-3 to TRBJ2-7; tentative D call: TRBD1 (5 bases). The CDR3 runs to 11 residues. Germline assignment: CDR1 ENHRY and CDR2 SYGVKD. V lost 7 bases, J lost 5 bases, and 9 bases lay in between. This CDR3 is CAIIGHNEQYL. DNA for the CDR3: TGTGCCATCATCGGACATAACGAGCAGTACCTC.

Ten or more counts support this clonotype. The chain uses TRBV11-3 and TRBJ2-1, with a weak D call TRBD1 (7 bases). There are 13 residues in the CDR3. Germline-derived CDR1 and CDR2 are SGHNT and YENEEA. V was cut by 5 bases and J by 12 bases, with 17 bases left in between. The CDR3 bases are TGTGCCAGCAGCCAGGCCCAGGGGGGAGCGCAGTTCTTC. The encoded protein is CASSQAQGGAQFF. The entire variable domain, with the rest obtained from reference TRBV11-3 and TRBJ2-1, is as follows: EAGVVQSPRYKIIEKKQPVAFWCNPISGHNTLYWYLQNLGQGPELLIRYENEEAVDDSQLPKDRFSAERLKGVDSTLKIQPAELGDSAVYLCASSQAQGGAQFFGPGTRLTVL.

This clonotype came up many times. The V call is TRBV28, the J call TRBJ2-1, with a possible D match to TRBD1 (6 bases). Germline-derived CDR1 and CDR2 are MDHEN and SYDVKM. The ends were cut back, 1 base at V and 6 bases at J, with 13 bases in the middle. This CDR3 has 15 amino acids. The DNA for the CDR3 is TGTGCCAGCAGTTTATCCCCCGGGACAATCAATGAGCAGTTCTTC. Translated: CASSLSPGTINEQFF.

This clonotype occurred many times. The J gene is TRBJ2-7, the V gene TRBV3-1, with D unclear. The CDR3 runs to 15 residues. Per the germline V gene, CDR1 is LGHDT and CDR2 is YNNKEL (reference sequence). Trimming shortened V by 0 bases and J by 2 bases, and 11 bases separated the two germline ends. The CDR3 DNA is TGTGCCAGCAGCCAAGAACCAATGCGCGCCTACGAGCAGTACTTC. Encoded protein: CASSQEPMRAYEQYF.

Of note for this clonotype: A much larger clone lies a single base off, so this may be a read error. The V call is TRBV7-9, the J call TRBJ1-2, with D maybe TRBD1 (5 bases). V was cut by 4 bases and J by 4 bases, with 16 bases left in between. The CDR3 is 15 residues long. Germline V gene lookup returns CDR1 SEHNR and CDR2 FQNEAQ (reference sequence). CDR3 DNA: TGTGCCAGCAGCTCTCCAGGGTCATACCCCTATGGCTACACCTTC. This translates into CASSSPGSYPYGYTF.

This clonotype was counted many times. This chain links TRBV30 with TRBJ2-3; D perhaps matches TRBD1 (6 bases). The CDR3 consists of 16 residues. CDR1 is GTSNPN, CDR2 SVGIG, per germline (reference sequence). V lost 1 base and J 4 bases, leaving 18 bases between the germline ends. CDR3 protein: CAWSGGQEDFADTQYF. The DNA of the CDR3 is TGTGCCTGGAGTGGGGGGCAGGAGGATTTCGCAGATACGCAGTATTTT.

Only a few counts were recorded for this clonotype. The chain uses TRBV14 and TRBJ1-2; 10 bases align to TRBD1. The CDR3 runs to 15 residues. After removal of 4 bases from V and 4 bases from J, the junction contained 6 bases not matched to a gene. Germline V lookup: CDR1 SGHDN, CDR2 FVKESK. The CDR3 bases are TGTGCCAGCAGCCTTCCGGGACAGGGGAGCTATGGCTACACCTTC. It specifies CASSLPGQGSYGYTF.

The chain uses TRBV15 and TRBJ2-2; unclear D gene. Trimming took off 1 base at V and 10 bases at J, with 13 bases between the two ends. Per the germline V gene, CDR1 is LNHNV and CDR2 is YYDKDF (reference sequence). This CDR3 contains 14 residues. In DNA, the CDR3 is TGTGCCACCAGCAGAGCCGCGGACCTAACGGAGCTGTTTTTT. Protein: CATSRAADLTELFF.

The chain recombines TRBV7-9 with TRBJ1-1; D is possibly TRBD1 (6 bases). The CDR3 has 14 residues. V was cut by 6 bases and J by 1 base, with 12 bases left in between. The germline V gene encodes CDR1 SEHNR and CDR2 FQNEAQ (reference sequence). The CDR3 is CASRQPQGNTEAFF. The CDR3 coding sequence is TGTGCCAGCAGACAACCACAGGGGAACACTGAAGCTTTCTTT. Using reference TRBV7-9 and TRBJ1-1 for the parts outside the CDR3, the full variable domain is DTGVSQNPRHKITKRGQNVTFRCDPISEHNRLYWYRQTLGQGPEFLTYFQNEAQLEKSRLLSDRFSAERPKGSFSTLEIQRTEQGDSAMYLCASRQPQGNTEAFFGQGTRLTVV.

This clonotype was found a few times. The chain is built from TRBV7-8 and TRBJ2-7; possible D gene TRBD2, 6 bases. This CDR3 contains 16 residues. CDR1 and CDR2 (germline): SGHVS, FQNEAQ. V lost 3 bases and J 2 bases, leaving 17 bases between the germline ends. The CDR3 DNA reads as TGTGCCAGCAGCTTGTTATCTGGGGGGACCCCCTACGAGCAGTACTTC. Its translation is CASSLLSGGTPYEQYF.

This clonotype was observed many times. Relative to the germline gene, one junction end is altered; a read error may explain this. The chain's CDR3 is CASRQRGTGELFF. The DNA of the CDR3 is TGTGCCAGCCGCCAGCGGGGCACCGGGGAGCTGTTTTTT. The V call is TRBV3-1, the J call TRBJ2-2, with 7 positions matching TRBD2. The CDR3 runs to 13 residues. Germline V gives CDR1 LGHDT, CDR2 YNNKEL (reference sequence).

The chain links TRBV5-1 to TRBJ2-1, with D hard to call. The germline V gene has CDR1 SGHRS and CDR2 YFSETQ. CDR3 length: 15 amino acids. V was clipped by 0 bases and J by 6 bases, with 13 bases between them. As DNA, the CDR3 is TGCGCCAGCAGCTTGGGCGGCCTTGCTATCAATGAGCAGTTCTTC. This gives the protein CASSLGGLAINEQFF.